The 9 T cell receptor beta chains given below trace back to one sample, sequenced in a study of control samples from healthy donors and cancer patients (dated by TCRdb to the early 2020s). The library was made by the immunoSEQ multiplex PCR assay. Entries here come from immuneACCESS through TCRdb and include only in-frame sequences with V and J called. Some clones fail to appear in such tables; in the studies checked, an unresolved V gene covers under half of the shortfall, and the cause of the remainder is unknown. For this sample the table gives 15,000 or so clones, of which more than 75% were detected only once. The ten biggest clones cover 11% of the sample. What was sequenced was PBMCs. These TCRs come from a woman between 70 and 85 years old with colorectal cancer.

This sequence joins TRBV2 and TRBJ2-1, with TRBD1 as a possible D gene (6 bases). Trimming stripped 8 bases from V and 4 bases from J, with 12 bases between. The germline V gene has CDR1 SNHLY and CDR2 FYNNEI. The CDR3 has 13 residues. The DNA of the CDR3 is TGTGCCAGCGGGGGCAGCATTTACAATGAGCAGTTCTTC. This gives the protein CASGGSIYNEQFF.

The V gene is TRBV29-1, the J gene TRBJ2-7; D gene uncertain. Trimming took 6 bases from V and 4 from J, leaving 10 bases between them. This CDR3 is 11 amino acids long. CDR1 and CDR2 (germline): SQVTM, ANQGSEA. CDR3 sequence (DNA): TGCAGCGTGAATTTGGCGTACGAGCAGTACTTC. Protein product: CSVNLAYEQYF.

This clone showed up just a few times. The chain is built from TRBV10-3 and TRBJ2-3; D possibly corresponds to TRBD1 (5 bases). CDR1 and CDR2 from the germline V gene are ENHRY and SYGVKD. The V gene lost 6 bases and the J gene lost 4 bases, with 23 bases spanning the gap. The CDR3 totals 17 residues. CDR3 sequence: CAIRTETGLQIADTQYF. CDR3 sequence (DNA): TGTGCCATCAGGACAGAAACCGGGCTCCAAATTGCAGATACGCAGTATTTT.

The chain couples TRBV7-2 to TRBJ2-1, with 7 bases lining up with TRBD2. Germline loops: CDR1 SGHTA, CDR2 FQGNSA. With 5 bases clipped from V and 0 bases from J, the junction kept 13 bases outside the gene matches. The CDR3 consists of 18 residues. DNA for the CDR3: TGTGCCAGCAGCCCGGGCCCCCCTGGACTAGGCTCCTACAATGAGCAGTTCTTC. Translation: CASSPGPPGLGSYNEQFF. Filled out from reference TRBV7-2 and TRBJ2-1, the complete variable domain reads GAGVSQSPSNKVTEKGKDVELRCDPISGHTALYWYRQSLGQGLEFLIYFQGNSAPDKSGLPSDRFSAERTGGSVSTLTIQRTQQEDSAVYLCASSPGPPGLGSYNEQFFGPGTRLTVL.

V usage is TRBV7-9 and J usage is TRBJ2-7, with D tentatively TRBD1 or TRBD2 (5 bases each). This CDR3 spans 15 amino acids. Trimming cost V 4 bases and J 4 bases, with 17 bases left between them. Germline V gives CDR1 SEHNR, CDR2 FQNEAQ (reference sequence). The CDR3 coding sequence is TGTGCCAGCAGCTCCCCCCGGGACGACCCTTACGAGCAGTACTTC. It yields the protein CASSSPRDDPYEQYF. The variable domain in full, with the rest retrieved from reference TRBV7-9 and TRBJ2-7, is DTGVSQNPRHKITKRGQNVTFRCDPISEHNRLYWYRQTLGQGPEFLTYFQNEAQLEKSRLLSDRFSAERPKGSFSTLEIQRTEQGDSAMYLCASSSPRDDPYEQYFGPGTRLTVT.

The chain is built from TRBV9 and TRBJ2-5, with a tentative D call TRBD1 (5 bases). V shed 0 bases and J shed 5 bases, with 17 bases lying between them. The CDR3 contains 16 residues. Germline V gene sequence: CDR1 SGDLS, CDR2 YYNGEE. The CDR3, as DNA: TGTGCCAGCAGCGTAGCCCAGGGTCCTCTCGGGGAGACCCAGTACTTC. Translated, it gives CASSVAQGPLGETQYF.

This chain links TRBV5-1 with TRBJ2-1; 7 bases are a match to TRBD1. Unmatched junction bases numbered 13, after V lost 4 bases and J lost 6 bases. This CDR3 is built from 16 residues. CDR1 SGHRS and CDR2 YFSETQ come from the germline V gene. CDR3 nucleotide sequence: TGCGCCAGCAGCCCCCCAACAGGGGCGGAAGGCAATGAGCAGTTCTTC. As protein: CASSPPTGAEGNEQFF.

The chain recombines TRBV15 with TRBJ2-3; no firm D call. CDR1 is LNHNV and CDR2 is YYDKDF in the germline V gene (reference sequence). Trimming shortened V by 0 bases and J by 8 bases, and 3 bases separated the two germline ends. The CDR3 has 11 residues. The CDR3 spells CATSREGTQYF. The CDR3 DNA reads TGTGCCACCAGCAGAGAGGGTACGCAGTATTTT. Full variable domain (remainder filled in from reference TRBV15 and TRBJ2-3): DAMVIQNPRYQVTQFGKPVTLSCSQTLNHNVMYWYQQKSSQAPKLLFHYYDKDFNNEADTPDNFQSRRPNTSFCFLDIRSPGLGDTAMYLCATSREGTQYFGPGTRLTVL.

The chain couples TRBV6-5 to TRBJ1-5; a weak D match, TRBD1 (6 bases). Germline V gene sequence: CDR1 MNHEY, CDR2 SVGAGI. This CDR3 has 15 amino acids. Trimming stripped 7 bases from V and 4 bases from J, with 17 bases between. CDR3 nucleotides: TGTGCCAGCACTATTTCGGGGGGCTGGAATCAGCCCCAGCATTTT. This encodes CASTISGGWNQPQHF.